This is a list of T cell receptor beta chains from one sample in a study of blood T cell repertoires in COVID-19. Produced via immunoSEQ multiplex PCR; TCRdb's table is partial and in-frame only. The sample includes over 150,000 clones, 90% to 95% of them seen just once. Sequenced: peripheral blood. These receptors were collected from a man aged 50 to 60 with acute or convalescent COVID-19. Each CDR3 is given with its conserved first and last residue. A D gene is named only where the DNA matches it firmly. Some rows mark clone size as missing; the rest say once, few, many or name a class of expanded clone.

abundance | j_gene | v_gene | d_gene | CDR3aa | CDR3nt
once | TRBJ1-6 | TRBV28 | TRBD1 | CASSTTGTGWSPLHF | TGTGCCAGCAGCACAACCGGGACAGGGTGGTCACCCCTCCACTTT
. | TRBJ2-2 | TRBV7-2 | . | CASRIGQTNTGELFF | TGTGCCAGCAGAATCGGACAGACGAACACCGGGGAGCTGTTTTTT
. | TRBJ2-1 | TRBV9 | TRBD1 | CASSVEQGTYNEQFF | TGTGCCAGCAGCGTCGAACAGGGGACCTACAATGAGCAGTTCTTC
. | TRBJ1-1 | TRBV5-6 | . | CASSLVSLPLAFF | TGTGCCAGCAGCTTGGTGTCACTGCCGTTAGCTTTCTTT
. | TRBJ1-3 | TRBV7-2 | . | CASSPMSSGNTIYF | TGTGCCAGCAGCCCCATGAGCTCTGGAAACACCATATATTTT
. | TRBJ2-7 | TRBV27 | TRBD1 | CASSFRTGDVEQYF | TGTGCCAGCAGTTTCCGGACAGGAGACGTCGAGCAGTACTTC
. | TRBJ1-1 | TRBV19 | . | CASSILGTQNTEAFF | TGTGCCAGTAGTATATTGGGGACACAGAACACTGAAGCTTTCTTT
. | TRBJ2-7 | TRBV14 | TRBD2 | CASSQAGRGLAGLHYEQYF | TGTGCCAGCAGCCAAGCCGGACGGGGACTAGCGGGACTTCACTACGAGCAGTACTTC
. | TRBJ2-2 | TRBV12-3/TRBV12-4 | . | CASSLAPRGELFF | TGTGCCAGCAGTTTAGCGCCGAGGGGGGAGCTGTTTTTT
. | TRBJ1-4 | TRBV6-1 | . | CASSVRNRVRNEKLFF | TGTGCCAGCAGTGTCCGAAACAGGGTGAGGAACGAAAAACTGTTTTTT
. | TRBJ2-3 | TRBV3-1/TRBV3-2 | TRBD2 | CASSQRAGGSSDTQYF | TGTGCCAGCAGCCAAAGAGCGGGAGGGTCTTCGGATACGCAGTATTTT
. | TRBJ2-2 | TRBV7-3 | TRBD2 | CASSLTSSGVTTGELFF | TGTGCCAGCAGCTTAACGTCTAGCGGGGTGACCACCGGGGAGCTGTTTTTT
. | TRBJ2-2 | TRBV11-2 | . | CASSFAGTNTGELFF | TGTGCCAGCAGCTTTGCAGGGACGAACACCGGGGAGCTGTTTTTT
. | TRBJ2-3 | TRBV5-6 | TRBD1 | CASSSRRTGETDTQYF | TGTGCCAGCAGCAGCCGCCGGACAGGGGAGACAGATACGCAGTATTTT
few | TRBJ2-2 | TRBV30 | TRBD2 | CAWSGLAGVFGELFF | TGTGCCTGGAGTGGACTAGCGGGAGTGTTCGGGGAGCTGTTTTTT
once | TRBJ1-2 | TRBV5-8 | TRBD1 | CASSFDRAVSGPTF | TGTGCCAGCAGCTTCGACAGGGCAGTATCAGGACCCACCTTC